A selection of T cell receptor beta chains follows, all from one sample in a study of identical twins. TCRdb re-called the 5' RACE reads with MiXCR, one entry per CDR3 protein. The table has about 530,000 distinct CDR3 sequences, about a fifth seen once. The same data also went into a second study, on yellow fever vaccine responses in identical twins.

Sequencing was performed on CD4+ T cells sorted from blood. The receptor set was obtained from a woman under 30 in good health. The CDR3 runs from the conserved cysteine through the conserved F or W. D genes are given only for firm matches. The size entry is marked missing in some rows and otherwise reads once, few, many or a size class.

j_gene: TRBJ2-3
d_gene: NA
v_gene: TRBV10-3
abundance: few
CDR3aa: CAISESEGYTQYF
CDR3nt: TGTGCCATCAGTGAGTCGGAGGGATATACGCAGTATTTT

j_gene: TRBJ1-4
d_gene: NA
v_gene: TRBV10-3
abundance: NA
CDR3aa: CAISESGSGSEKLFF
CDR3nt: TGTGCCATCAGTGAGTCCGGGTCGGGGAGTGAAAAACTGTTTTTT

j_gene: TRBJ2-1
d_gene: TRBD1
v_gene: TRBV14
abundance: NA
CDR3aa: CASSRKPRRTGVVDEQFF
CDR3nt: TGTGCCAGCAGCCGCAAACCCCGAAGGACAGGGGTTGTCGATGAGCAGTTCTTC

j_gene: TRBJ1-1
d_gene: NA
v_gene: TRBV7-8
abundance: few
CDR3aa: CASSSQGRFGTEAFF
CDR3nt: TGTGCCAGCAGCTCCCAAGGACGGTTTGGCACTGAAGCTTTCTTT

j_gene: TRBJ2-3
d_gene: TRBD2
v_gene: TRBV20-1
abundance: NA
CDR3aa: CSAFSGSSDTQYF
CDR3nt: TGCAGTGCATTCAGCGGGAGCTCAGATACGCAGTATTTT

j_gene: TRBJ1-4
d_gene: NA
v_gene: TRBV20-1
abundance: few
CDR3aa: CSASGATNEKLFF
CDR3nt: TGCAGTGCTAGTGGGGCAACTAATGAAAAACTGTTTTTT

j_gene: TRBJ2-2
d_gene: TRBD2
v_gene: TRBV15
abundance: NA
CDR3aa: CATSRDPLGLAGTGELFF
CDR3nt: TGTGCCACCAGCAGAGATCCACTGGGACTAGCGGGAACCGGGGAGCTGTTTTTT

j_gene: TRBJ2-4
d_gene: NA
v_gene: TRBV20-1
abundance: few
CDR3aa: CSASGNVAKNIQYF
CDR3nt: TGCAGTGCTAGCGGGAATGTAGCCAAAAACATTCAGTACTTC

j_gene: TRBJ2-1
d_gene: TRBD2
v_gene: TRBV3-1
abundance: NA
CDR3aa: CASSPLGLAGSRGNEQFF
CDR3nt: TGTGCCAGCAGCCCCTTGGGACTAGCGGGAAGTAGGGGGAATGAGCAGTTCTTC

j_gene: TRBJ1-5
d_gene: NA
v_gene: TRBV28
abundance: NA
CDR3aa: CASSLSPHQGPQHF
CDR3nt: TGTGCCAGCAGTTTATCGCCTCACCAGGGGCCCCAGCATTTT

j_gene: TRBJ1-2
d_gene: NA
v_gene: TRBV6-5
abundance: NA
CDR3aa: CASSYSQGANYGYTF
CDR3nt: TGTGCCAGCAGTTACTCGCAGGGCGCTAACTATGGCTACACCTTC

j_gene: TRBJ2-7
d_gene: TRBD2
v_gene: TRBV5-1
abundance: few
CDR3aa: CASSLVGGSTYEQYF
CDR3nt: TGCGCCAGCAGCTTGGTTGGCGGGAGCACCTACGAGCAGTACTTC

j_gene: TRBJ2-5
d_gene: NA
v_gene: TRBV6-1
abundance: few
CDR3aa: CASSEGYRGGETQYF
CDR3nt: TGTGCCAGCAGTGAAGGTTATAGGGGGGGAGAGACCCAGTACTTC

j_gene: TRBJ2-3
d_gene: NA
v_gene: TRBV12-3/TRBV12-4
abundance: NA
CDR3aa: CASSLGGNADTQYF
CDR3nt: TGTGCCAGCAGTTTAGGTGGGAACGCAGATACGCAGTATTTT

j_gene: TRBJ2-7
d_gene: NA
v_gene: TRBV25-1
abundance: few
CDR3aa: CASSADSSYEQYF
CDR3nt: TGTGCCAGCAGCGCGGACAGTTCCTACGAGCAGTACTTC

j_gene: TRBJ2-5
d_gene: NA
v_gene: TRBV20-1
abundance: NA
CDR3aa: CSARGNQETQYF
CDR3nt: TGCAGTGCTCGGGGTAACCAAGAGACCCAGTACTTC

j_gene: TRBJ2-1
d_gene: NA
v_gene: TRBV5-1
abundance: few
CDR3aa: CASSLEGQPSSYNEQFF
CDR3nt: TGCGCCAGCAGCCTGGAGGGGCAGCCGAGCTCCTACAATGAGCAGTTCTTC

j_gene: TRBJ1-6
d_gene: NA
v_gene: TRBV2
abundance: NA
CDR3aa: CASRVQGRENSPLHF
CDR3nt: TGTGCCAGCAGGGTACAGGGAAGGGAGAATTCACCCCTCCACTTT

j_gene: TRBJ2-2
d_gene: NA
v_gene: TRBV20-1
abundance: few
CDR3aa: CSARDRNKTLSGELFF
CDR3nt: TGCAGTGCTAGAGATAGAAACAAGACCTTATCCGGGGAGCTGTTTTTT

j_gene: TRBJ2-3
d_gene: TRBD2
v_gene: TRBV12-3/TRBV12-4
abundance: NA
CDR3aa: CASSPGTSGGGGTQYF
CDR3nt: TGTGCCAGCAGCCCGGGGACTAGCGGGGGCGGGGGTACGCAGTATTTT

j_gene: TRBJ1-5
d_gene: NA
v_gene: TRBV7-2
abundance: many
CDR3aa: CASSSFTGGSNQPQHF
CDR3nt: TGTGCCAGCAGCTCATTCACAGGCGGCAGCAATCAGCCCCAGCATTTT

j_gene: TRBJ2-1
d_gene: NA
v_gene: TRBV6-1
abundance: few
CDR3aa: CASRTTGTLYNEQFF
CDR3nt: TGTGCCAGCAGGACCACCGGGACGCTCTACAATGAGCAGTTCTTC

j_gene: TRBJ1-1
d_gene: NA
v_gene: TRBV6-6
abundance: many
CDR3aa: CASSYDRNTEAFF
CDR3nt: TGTGCCAGCAGTTACGACAGGAACACTGAAGCTTTCTTT

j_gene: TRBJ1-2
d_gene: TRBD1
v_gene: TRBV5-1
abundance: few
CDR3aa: CASSLVPQGQGGDGYTF
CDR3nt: TGCGCCAGCAGCTTGGTCCCACAGGGACAGGGAGGCGACGGCTACACCTTC

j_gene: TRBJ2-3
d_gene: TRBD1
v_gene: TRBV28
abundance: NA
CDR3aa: CASSLGQPPGDTQYF
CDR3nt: TGTGCCAGCAGTTTGGGACAGCCGCCCGGAGATACGCAGTATTTT

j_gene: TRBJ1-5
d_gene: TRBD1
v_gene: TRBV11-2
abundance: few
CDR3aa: CASSKGQGSNQPQHF
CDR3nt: TGTGCCAGCAGCAAGGGACAGGGTAGCAATCAGCCCCAGCATTTT

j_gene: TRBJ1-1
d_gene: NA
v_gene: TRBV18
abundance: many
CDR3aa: CASSPGGNTEAFF
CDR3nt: TGTGCCAGCTCACCTGGGGGGAACACTGAAGCTTTCTTT

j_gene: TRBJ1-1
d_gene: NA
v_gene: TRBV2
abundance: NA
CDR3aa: CASSEATLPGTEAFF
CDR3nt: TGTGCCAGCAGTGAAGCTACCTTGCCGGGCACTGAAGCTTTCTTT

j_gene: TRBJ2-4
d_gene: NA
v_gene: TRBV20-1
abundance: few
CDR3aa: CSARGTGSSAKNIQYF
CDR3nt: TGCAGTGCTAGAGGGACGGGAAGCTCAGCCAAAAACATTCAGTACTTC

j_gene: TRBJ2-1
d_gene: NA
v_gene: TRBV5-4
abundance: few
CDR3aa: CASSLRGLAYNEQFF
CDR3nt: TGTGCCAGCAGCTTGAGAGGGTTGGCCTACAATGAGCAGTTCTTC

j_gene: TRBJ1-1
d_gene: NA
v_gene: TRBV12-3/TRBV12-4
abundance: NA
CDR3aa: CASSQRASYRAFF
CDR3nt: TGTGCCAGCAGTCAACGGGCCTCGTATCGAGCTTTCTTT

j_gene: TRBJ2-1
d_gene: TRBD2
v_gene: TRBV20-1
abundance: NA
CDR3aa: CSALGSSGTGNEQFF
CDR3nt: TGCAGTGCTCTGGGGTCTAGCGGGACGGGCAATGAGCAGTTCTTC

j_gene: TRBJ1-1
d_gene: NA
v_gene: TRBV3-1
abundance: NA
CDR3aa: CASSPTAFSEAFF
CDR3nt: TGTGCCAGCAGCCCGACAGCGTTCTCTGAAGCTTTCTTT

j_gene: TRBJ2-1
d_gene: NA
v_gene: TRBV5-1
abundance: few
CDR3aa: CASSLNSAGPYNEQFF
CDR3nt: TGCGCCAGCAGCTTGAATTCAGCGGGCCCCTACAATGAGCAGTTCTTC

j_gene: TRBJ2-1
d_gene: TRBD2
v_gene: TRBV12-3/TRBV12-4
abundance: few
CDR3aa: CASSFAGGLGNEQFF
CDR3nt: TGTGCCAGCAGTTTTGCGGGGGGCCTGGGCAATGAGCAGTTCTTC

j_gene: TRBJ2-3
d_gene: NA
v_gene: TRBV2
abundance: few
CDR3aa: CASSTGDTQYF
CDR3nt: TGTGCCAGCAGTACGGGAGATACGCAGTATTTT

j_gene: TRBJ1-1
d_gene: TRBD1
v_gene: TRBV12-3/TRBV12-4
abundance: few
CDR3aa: CASSIRTGRTEAFF
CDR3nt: TGTGCCAGCAGCATAAGGACAGGGCGGACTGAAGCTTTCTTT

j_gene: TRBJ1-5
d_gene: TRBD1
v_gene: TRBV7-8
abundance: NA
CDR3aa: CASSSGTGEVQPQHF
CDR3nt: TGTGCCAGCAGCTCCGGGACAGGGGAGGTTCAGCCCCAGCATTTT

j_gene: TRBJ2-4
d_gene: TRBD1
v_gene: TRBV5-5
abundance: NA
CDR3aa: CASRPRGAGGAENIQYF
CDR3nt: TGTGCCAGCAGACCGCGTGGGGCAGGGGGCGCGGAAAACATTCAGTACTTC

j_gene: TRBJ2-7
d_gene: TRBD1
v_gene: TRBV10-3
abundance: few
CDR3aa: CAIRPGGVSYEQYF
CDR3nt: TGTGCCATCCGCCCAGGGGGCGTATCCTACGAGCAGTACTTC

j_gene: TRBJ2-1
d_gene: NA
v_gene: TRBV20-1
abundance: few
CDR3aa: CSASAFYHDEQFF
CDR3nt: TGCAGTGCTAGTGCTTTCTACCACGATGAGCAGTTCTTC

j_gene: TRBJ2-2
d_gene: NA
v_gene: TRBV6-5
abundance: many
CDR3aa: CASSYSGAEGNTGELFF
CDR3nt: TGTGCCAGCAGTTACTCGGGAGCGGAGGGAAACACCGGGGAGCTGTTTTTT

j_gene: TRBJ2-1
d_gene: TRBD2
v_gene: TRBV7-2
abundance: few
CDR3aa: CASSDELAGINNEQFF
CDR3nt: TGTGCCAGCAGCGACGAACTAGCGGGGATAAACAATGAGCAGTTCTTC

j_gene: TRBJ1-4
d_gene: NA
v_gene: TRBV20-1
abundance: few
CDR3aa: CSARAHSVKLFF
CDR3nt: TGCAGTGCTAGAGCCCACAGCGTAAAACTGTTTTTT

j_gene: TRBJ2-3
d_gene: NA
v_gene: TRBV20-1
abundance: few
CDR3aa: CSARWTGALTDTQYF
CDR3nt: TGCAGTGCTAGATGGACGGGGGCACTGACAGATACGCAGTATTTT

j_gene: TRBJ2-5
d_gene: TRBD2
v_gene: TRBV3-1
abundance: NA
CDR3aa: CASSPTSGRAQETQYF
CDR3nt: TGTGCCAGCAGCCCCACTAGCGGGAGGGCCCAAGAGACCCAGTACTTC

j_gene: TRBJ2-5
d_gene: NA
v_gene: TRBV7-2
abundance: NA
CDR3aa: CASSLGPPKETQYF
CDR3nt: TGTGCCAGCAGCTTAGGGCCGCCCAAGGAGACCCAGTACTTC

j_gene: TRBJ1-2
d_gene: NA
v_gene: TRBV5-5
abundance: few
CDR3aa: CASSLGQVENGYTF
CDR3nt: TGTGCCAGCAGCTTGGGGCAGGTAGAAAATGGCTACACCTTC